The clone carrying this T cell receptor beta chain has only a few counts. With a J-beta primer mix and a sample-barcoded 5' primer, a second PCR ran about 6 to 11 cycles. MiXCR, run by TCRdb on the 5' RACE reads, gives a single entry per CDR3 protein. The sample lists hundreds of thousands of distinct CDR3 sequences, approximately 53% occurring once. This entry comes from a study of blood T cells in healthy people across ages. The CDR3 runs 16 residues. The germline V gene has CDR1 LNHNV and CDR2 YYDKDF (reference sequence). V was pared by 0 bases and J by 0 bases, with 3 bases of the junction left unmatched.

The TCR comes from a man between 40 and 49 years old in good health. Sequenced: blood. The chain recombines TRBV15 with TRBJ2-5; 8 bases line up with TRBD2. The CDR3 DNA reads TGTGCCACCAGCAGAGAGTTAGCGGGGAACCAAGAGACCCAGTACTTC. Its protein is CATSRELAGNQETQYF.